This TCR beta chain was retrieved from a study of blood T cells in healthy people across ages. Ranging in age from about 6 to 95, the donors were healthy Caucasian individuals from Russia. Extraction yielded at least 6 micrograms of total RNA per sample. The use of a sample-barcoded 5' primer and a J-beta primer mix characterized a second PCR of about 7 to 12 cycles. TCRdb reprocessed the 5' RACE reads with MiXCR, giving one entry per CDR3 protein. The sample lists 850,000 to 1,300,000 distinct CDR3 sequences, 45% occurring once. This CDR3 spans 13 amino acids. A note on this clonotype: The antigen is undetermined. The germline gene is not matched at one end of the junction; a read error may be the cause.

Overall study results and limits: There were more naive CD4+ cells and higher diversity in long-lived donors than in aged donors.

V gene TRBV12-3 or TRBV12-4 combines with J gene TRBJ2-5, with TRBD2 matching over 11 bases. The TCR was taken from a woman aged 55-69 years in good health. Sequenced sample: blood. In nucleotides, the CDR3 is TGTGCCAGCACTTTAGCGGGAGGGCGTGAGCAGTACTTC. Translated, it gives CASTLAGGREQYF.